The 17 T cell receptor beta chains below all came from one sample that was sequenced in a study of blood T cell repertoires in COVID-19. Assay used: immunoSEQ multiplex PCR; TCRdb lists only in-frame clones, some missing. The sample has around 320,000 clones, approximately 85% seen once. The sequencing input was peripheral blood. The source is a human donor in a cohort sampled during active COVID-19.

The rearrangement links TRBV11-2 to TRBJ1-4; D is undetermined. Germline V gene sequence: CDR1 SGHAT, CDR2 FQNNGV. V was clipped by 1 base and J by 6 bases, with 12 bases between them. CDR3 length equals 15 residues. CDR3 DNA: TGTGCCAGCAGCTTAGCTCTCCAGGTTGATGAAAAACTGTTTTTT. It encodes CASSLALQVDEKLFF.

The gene calls are TRBV7-9 and TRBJ1-5; TRBD1 agrees at 9 bases. Germline CDR1 is SEHNR and CDR2 is FQNEAQ (reference sequence). The trim removed 0 bases at V and 7 bases at J, leaving 10 bases unmatched. The CDR3 contains 17 residues. Here the CDR3 reads CASSLAVGQGKGQPQHF. The CDR3 DNA follows: TGTGCCAGCAGCTTAGCGGTGGGACAGGGTAAAGGGCAGCCCCAGCATTTT.

The chain uses TRBV4-1 and TRBJ1-1, with D maybe TRBD1 (6 bases). The CDR3 length is 13 residues. Germline assignment: CDR1 MGHRA and CDR2 YSYEKL. Between the trimmed V and J ends, which lost 5 bases and 3 bases, there was a span of 10 bases. For the CDR3, the DNA is TGCGCCAGCAGCTCTAGGACAGACACTGAAGCTTTCTTT. It specifies CASSSRTDTEAFF.

The chain links TRBV7-9 to TRBJ1-1, with a tentative D call TRBD1 (6 bases). This CDR3 comprises 14 residues. The V end was cut by 4 bases, the J end by 6 bases, with 15 bases between. CDR1 and CDR2 from the germline V gene are SEHNR and FQNEAQ (reference sequence). DNA of the CDR3: TGTGCCAGCAGCTCAAGGACAGCTGGGGCTGAAGCTTTCTTT. It translates to CASSSRTAGAEAFF.

V gene TRBV6-6 combines with J gene TRBJ2-2; 7 bases map to TRBD1. The germline V gene encodes CDR1 MNHNY and CDR2 SVGAGI (reference sequence). The CDR3 is 16 residues long. V was pared by 5 bases and J by 0 bases, with 6 bases of the junction left unmatched. Written as DNA, the CDR3 is TGTGCCAGCAGTACACCGGGACAGACGAACACCGGGGAGCTGTTTTTT. Its protein product is CASSTPGQTNTGELFF.

The J gene is TRBJ1-4, the V gene TRBV7-8, with unresolved D. Looked up from germline, CDR1 is SGHVS and CDR2 is FQNEAQ. The V end was cut by 1 base, the J end by 0 bases, with 18 bases between. The CDR3 extends over 19 amino acids. The CDR3 DNA sequence: TGTGCCAGCAGCTTAGGCCGGGTACTTCGATTTGCAACTAATGAAAAACTGTTTTTT. Translated, it gives CASSLGRVLRFATNEKLFF.

Worth noting for this clone: A read error may account for a junction end that differs from germline. This chain links TRBV3-1 (or the pseudogene TRBV3-2) with TRBJ2-2, with TRBD2 identical over 12 bases. CDR1 is LGHDT and CDR2 is YNNKEL in the germline V gene (reference sequence). CDR3 size: 15 residues. The CDR3 nucleotides are TGTGCCAGCAGTCAAGGGACTAGCGGGACCGGGGAGCTGTTTTTT. It is translated as CASSQGTSGTGELFF.

The sample holds a few counts of this clone. The chain combines TRBV12-5 with TRBJ2-2; D is ambiguous. Trimming cost V 5 bases and J 6 bases, with 10 bases left between them. CDR3 length: 13 residues. Germline CDR1 is LGHNT and CDR2 is FRNRAP. The CDR3 nucleotides read TGTGCTAGTGGTCCCCCTCCCCCCGGGGAGCTGTTTTTT. Translation: CASGPPPPGELFF. Using reference TRBV12-5 and TRBJ2-2 for the parts outside the CDR3, the full variable domain is DARVTQTPRHKVTEMGQEVTMRCQPILGHNTVFWYRQTMMQGLELLAYFRNRAPLDDSGMPKDRFSAEMPDATLATLKIQPSEPRDSAVYFCASGPPPPGELFFGEGSRLTVL.

The CDR3 region is CASSFHGDSSYEQYF. CDR3 sequence (DNA): TGTGCCAGCAGTTTCCATGGGGACAGCTCCTACGAGCAGTACTTC. The chain uses TRBV28 and TRBJ2-7, with TRBD1 matching 7 bases. This CDR3 is built from 15 residues. CDR1 MDHEN and CDR2 SYDVKM come from the germline V gene. V trimming: 3 bases; J trimming: 0 bases; junction bases outside the gene matches: 5.

CDR3 amino acids: CASSQRHSGQPQHF. In DNA form, the CDR3 reads TGCGCCAGCAGCCAAAGACATTCGGGGCAGCCCCAGCATTTT. The chain links TRBV4-1 to TRBJ1-5, with D unclear. The CDR3 spans 14 residues. The germline V gene has CDR1 MGHRA and CDR2 YSYEKL. V gave up 2 bases and J gave up 7 bases, with 12 bases separating them.

This clone is a singleton in its sample. This sequence joins TRBV5-4 and TRBJ1-4, with 9 bases matching TRBD1. CDR1 and CDR2 (germline): SGHNT, YYREEE (reference sequence). The V gene end was trimmed by 2 bases and the J gene end by 8 bases; junction bases not matched to a gene: 10. The CDR3 runs 16 residues. The CDR3 DNA sequence: TGTGCCAGCAGCTTATCGGTCGGGACAGGGCAAGAAAAACTGTTTTTT. Protein product: CASSLSVGTGQEKLFF.

V is TRBV2 and J is TRBJ2-5, with a weak D call TRBD2 (5 bases). The CDR3 covers 15 residues. Germline V gene sequence: CDR1 SNHLY, CDR2 FYNNEI. V lost 6 bases to trimming and J lost 0 bases, with 14 bases between them. The CDR3 reads CASRVDSSYQETQYF. CDR3 DNA sequence: TGTGCCAGCAGGGTGGACTCCTCATACCAAGAGACCCAGTACTTC.

V is TRBV7-2 and J is TRBJ1-2, with TRBD1 identical over 9 bases. Germline V lookup: CDR1 SGHTA, CDR2 FQGNSA. The length of the CDR3 is 17 residues. Trimming took 1 base from V and 6 from J; bases not matched to a gene: 12. CDR3 coding DNA: TGTGCCAGCAGCTTAGGAGGATCACAGGGGGCGTCGGATGGCTACACCTTC. Amino acid sequence: CASSLGGSQGASDGYTF.

The gene calls are TRBV25-1 and TRBJ1-6; 12 bases match TRBD1. The germline V gene has CDR1 MGHDK and CDR2 SYGVNS. This CDR3 region has 15 residues. V lost 8 bases, J lost 12 bases, and 11 bases stayed unmatched. Here the CDR3 DNA reads TGTGCCAGCGACCCCGGGACAGGGGGCCGTAGACCCCTCCACTTT. It yields the protein CASDPGTGGRRPLHF.

This clone appeared a single time. The CDR3 sequence: CATSQSGGLSTDTQYF. DNA of the CDR3: TGTGCCACCAGCCAGAGCGGGGGCCTTAGCACAGATACGCAGTATTTT. V usage is TRBV24-1 and J usage is TRBJ2-3; 8 nucleotides line up with TRBD2. CDR1 and CDR2 from the germline V gene are KGHDR and SFDVKD. This CDR3 is built from 16 residues. J gave up 0 bases and V 7 bases, and 8 bases lay outside the gene matches.

V and J are TRBV6-1 and TRBJ1-5; TRBD1 might be the D (5 bases). CDR3 length: 14 residues. Per the germline V gene, CDR1 is MNHNS and CDR2 is SASEGT. Deletions cut 3 bases from V and 4 bases from J, with 10 bases between. CDR3 loop: CASSDQGENQPQHF. CDR3 in DNA: TGTGCCAGCAGTGATCAGGGTGAAAATCAGCCCCAGCATTTT.

V usage is TRBV9 and J usage is TRBJ1-6; 9 nucleotides align to TRBD1. V lost 0 bases and J lost 7; bases outside the gene matches: 11. CDR3 length equals 18 residues. Germline V gene lookup returns CDR1 SGDLS and CDR2 YYNGEE. The CDR3 DNA follows: TGTGCCAGCAGCGTAGACCGCGGGACAGGGTCATGGAATTCACCCCTCCACTTT. Protein: CASSVDRGTGSWNSPLHF.